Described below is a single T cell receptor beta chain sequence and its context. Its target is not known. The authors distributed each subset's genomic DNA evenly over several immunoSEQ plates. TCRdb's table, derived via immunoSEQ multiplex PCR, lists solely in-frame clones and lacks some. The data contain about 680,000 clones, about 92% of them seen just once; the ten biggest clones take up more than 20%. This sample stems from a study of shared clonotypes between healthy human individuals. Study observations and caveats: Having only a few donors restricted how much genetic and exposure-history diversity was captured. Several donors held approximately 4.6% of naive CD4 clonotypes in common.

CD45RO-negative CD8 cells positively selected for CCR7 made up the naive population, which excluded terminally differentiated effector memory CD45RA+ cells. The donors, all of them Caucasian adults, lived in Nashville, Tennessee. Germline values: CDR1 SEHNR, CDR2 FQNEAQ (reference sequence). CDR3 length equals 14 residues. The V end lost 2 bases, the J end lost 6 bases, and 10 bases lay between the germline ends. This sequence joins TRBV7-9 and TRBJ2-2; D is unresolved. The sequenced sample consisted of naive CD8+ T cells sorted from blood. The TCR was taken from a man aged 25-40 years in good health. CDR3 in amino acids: CASSLLASAGELFF. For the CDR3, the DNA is TGTGCCAGCAGCTTATTGGCTAGTGCCGGGGAGCTGTTTTTT.